This T cell receptor (beta chain) was retrieved from a study of cytomegalovirus exposure and HLA in healthy donors. The PCR had 60 Vbeta and 13 Jbeta primers. Only in-frame clones appear in the TCRdb table, and some are missing; sequencing was by immunoSEQ multiplex PCR. Its clone listing holds some 39,000 clones. The ends lost 4 bases at V and 6 bases at J; junction bases unmatched: 14. CDR1 and CDR2 from the germline V gene are MDHEN and SYDVKM. The CDR3 spans 17 residues. The sample was PBMCs. This chain uses TRBV28 with TRBJ1-4; 7 bases agree with TRBD1. This TCR was recovered from a male donor in good health and CMV-seronegative. CDR3 sequence reads: CASSSTTGTEFDEKLFF. As DNA, the CDR3 is TGTGCCAGCAGTTCAACGACCGGGACAGAGTTTGATGAAAAACTGTTTTTT.